One and the same sample provided the 29 T cell receptor beta chains below, sequenced in a study of T cell changes during pregnancy in multiple sclerosis. Assay used: immunoSEQ multiplex PCR; TCRdb lists only in-frame clones, some missing. The data show around 49,000 clones, 85% to 95% seen once. The input for sequencing was CD8+ T cells from peripheral blood mononuclear cells, taken in the first trimester of pregnancy. The receptors were sampled from a female donor with multiple sclerosis, enrolled in a pregnancy study.

The rearrangement joins TRBV27 to TRBJ2-5, with D possibly matching TRBD1 (7 bases). The CDR3 is 13 amino acids. Germline V gene data show CDR1 as MNHEY and CDR2 as SMNVEV (reference sequence). Between the trimmed V and J ends, which lost 6 bases and 2 bases, there was a span of 10 bases. In DNA, the CDR3 is TGTGCCAGCAGGGAGGGGGCTCAAGAGACCCAGTACTTC. Encoded protein: CASREGAQETQYF.

This clone showed up just once. This chain links TRBV6-1 with TRBJ1-5; D is undetermined. Germline CDR1 and CDR2: MNHNS and SASEGT. This CDR3 has 13 amino acids. CDR3 sequence: CATYPLSNQPQHF. DNA for the CDR3: TGTGCTACCTACCCCCTTAGCAATCAGCCCCAGCATTTT.

This chain uses TRBV6-1 with TRBJ1-2; no clear D. Germline loops: CDR1 MNHNS, CDR2 SASEGT. This CDR3 has 14 amino acids. Trimming pared 0 bases from V and 3 bases from J, leaving 8 bases between. The DNA for the CDR3 is TGTGCCAGCAGTGAAGCGGTACTTCACTATGGCTACACCTTC. Translated: CASSEAVLHYGYTF.

The chain couples TRBV6-5 to TRBJ2-7, with D perhaps matching TRBD1 (5 bases). Trimming took 2 bases from V and 3 from J, leaving 8 bases between them. CDR1 and CDR2 from the germline V gene are MNHEY and SVGAGI. CDR3 length: 13 residues. CDR3 region: CASSYRQGYEQYF. The CDR3 DNA reads as TGTGCCAGCAGTTACCGCCAGGGCTACGAGCAGTACTTC.

The rearrangement uses TRBV27 and TRBJ2-1; 8 bases map to TRBD1. From germline, CDR1 is MNHEY and CDR2 SMNVEV (reference sequence). Germline trimming cut 5 bases from V and 5 bases from J; bases unmatched to any gene: 8. The CDR3 loop spans 15 amino acids. The CDR3 sequence is CASSLTLDRDNEQFF. The CDR3 DNA is TGTGCCAGCAGTCTTACGTTGGACAGGGACAATGAGCAGTTCTTC.

The rearrangement uses TRBV19 and TRBJ2-1; 7 bases line up with TRBD1. The CDR3 runs to 12 residues. Germline values: CDR1 LNHDA, CDR2 SQIVND (reference sequence). Losses at the gene ends were 10 bases for V and 6 bases for J; bases not matched to a gene: 6. CDR3 sequence reads: CATRQGSNEQFF. The CDR3 coding sequence is TGTGCCACTCGACAGGGCAGCAATGAGCAGTTCTTC.

This chain connects TRBV7-8 to TRBJ2-4; tentative D call: TRBD2 (5 bases). V lost 5 bases and J 0 bases, leaving 11 bases between the germline ends. The CDR3 runs to 15 residues. Germline CDR1 reads SGHVS; CDR2 reads FQNEAQ. The CDR3 protein is CASSLLALAKNIQYF. Written as DNA, the CDR3 is TGTGCCAGCAGCCTTTTAGCGCTAGCCAAAAACATTCAGTACTTC.

Remarks on this clone: Germline and junction disagree at one end, which may indicate a read error. This chain joins TRBV5-4 and TRBJ2-7; TRBD2 aligns across 10 bases. The V gene's germline CDR1 is SGHNT and CDR2 YYREEE (reference sequence). CDR3 length equals 16 residues. The CDR3 DNA sequence: TGTGCCAACAGCCCGAAAGCGGGAGGGAGCTTCGACGAGCAGTACTTC. The encoded protein is CANSPKAGGSFDEQYF.

This chain links TRBV4-1 with TRBJ2-7; perhaps TRBD1 as D (6 bases). Germline V gene lookup returns CDR1 MGHRA and CDR2 YSYEKL. This CDR3 is 16 amino acids long. Trimming removed 5 bases at V and 5 bases at J, with 22 bases between. For the CDR3, the DNA is TGCGCCAGCAGCGCCGCCGGGACAAACCAGATCCACGAGCAGTACTTC. Translated, it gives CASSAAGTNQIHEQYF.

The V and J genes are TRBV19 and TRBJ1-1; tentative D call: TRBD1 (5 bases). With 7 bases removed from V and 5 bases from J, the gap between germline ends came to 11 bases. This CDR3 is built from 12 residues. CDR1 LNHDA and CDR2 SQIVND come from the germline V gene (reference sequence). The DNA of the CDR3 is TGTGCCAGTACCTTGGGGGGGACTGAAGCTTTCTTT. Its protein product is CASTLGGTEAFF. Full variable domain (rest looked up from reference TRBV19 and TRBJ1-1): DGGITQSPKYLFRKEGQNVTLSCEQNLNHDAMYWYRQDPGQGLRLIYYSQIVNDFQKGDIAEGYSVSREKKESFPLTVTSAQKNPTAFYLCASTLGGTEAFFGQGTRLTVV.

This chain connects TRBV5-4 to TRBJ2-7, with 10 bases matching TRBD1. Losses at the gene ends were 2 bases for V and 4 bases for J; bases not matched to a gene: 6. Germline V gives CDR1 SGHNT, CDR2 YYREEE (reference sequence). The CDR3 spans 15 residues. The CDR3 region has the DNA TGTGCCAGCAGCTTTTCCTGGACAGGGGGGTACGAGCAGTACTTC. It specifies CASSFSWTGGYEQYF.

The chain links TRBV11-2 to TRBJ2-1, with 14 bases matching TRBD2. There are 15 residues in the CDR3. J was trimmed by 10 bases and V by 1 base; bases with no gene match: 3. The germline V gene has CDR1 SGHAT and CDR2 FQNNGV. The CDR3 spells CASSLAGLAGAEQFF. CDR3 coding DNA: TGTGCCAGCAGCTTAGCGGGACTAGCGGGAGCCGAGCAGTTCTTC. Looking up the rest from reference TRBV11-2 and TRBJ2-1 gives the full variable domain: EAGVAQSPRYKIIEKRQSVAFWCNPISGHATLYWYQQILGQGPKLLIQFQNNGVVDDSQLPKDRFSAERLKGVDSTLKIQPAKLEDSAVYLCASSLAGLAGAEQFFGPGTRLTVL.

The chain has TRBV19 and TRBJ2-7; D gene uncertain. The ends were cut back, 1 base at V and 0 bases at J, with 10 bases in the middle. Per the germline V gene, CDR1 is LNHDA and CDR2 is SQIVND (reference sequence). The CDR3 is 15 amino acids. The CDR3 sequence is CASSIVAESSYEQYF. CDR3 in DNA: TGTGCCAGTAGTATAGTGGCAGAAAGCTCCTACGAGCAGTACTTC.

V usage is TRBV7-9 and J usage is TRBJ2-7, with D perhaps matching TRBD1 (5 bases). Between the trimmed V and J ends, which lost 5 bases and 3 bases, there was a span of 11 bases. Per germline, CDR1 SEHNR and CDR2 FQNEAQ (reference sequence). The CDR3 has 13 amino acids. CDR3 amino acids: CASSRREDYEQYF. DNA for the CDR3: TGTGCCAGCAGCCGCAGGGAAGACTACGAGCAGTACTTC.

This chain uses TRBV27 with TRBJ2-7; weak D call: TRBD2 (6 bases). The length of the CDR3 is 16 residues. From germline, CDR1 is MNHEY and CDR2 SMNVEV (reference sequence). V gave up 0 bases and J gave up 2 bases, with 14 bases separating them. The chain's CDR3 is CASSLSSGTGAYEQYF. CDR3 bases: TGTGCCAGCAGTTTATCCTCCGGGACTGGAGCCTACGAGCAGTACTTC.

This clone was found once. The CDR3 protein is CASSLVGLAGVIGTDTQYF. The DNA for the CDR3 is TGCGCCAGCAGCTTGGTGGGACTAGCGGGAGTTATTGGCACAGATACGCAGTATTTT. The chain employs TRBV5-1 and TRBJ2-3; TRBD2 agrees at 14 bases. CDR3 size: 19 residues. Germline V gives CDR1 SGHRS, CDR2 YFSETQ. With V trimmed by 0 bases and J by 1 base, 7 bases remained unmatched.

This rearrangement joins TRBV7-9 to TRBJ2-1; the match to TRBD2 covers 8 bases. Germline V gene sequence: CDR1 SEHNR, CDR2 FQNEAQ (reference sequence). The CDR3 loop spans 16 amino acids. Trimming removed 5 bases from V and 6 bases from J; junction bases left unmatched: 12. The CDR3 DNA sequence: TGTGCCAGCAGCCCCAGGAGTTCGGGAGGGCCCAATGAGCAGTTCTTC. Translated, it gives CASSPRSSGGPNEQFF.

The J gene is TRBJ1-3, the V gene TRBV5-1, with 7 nucleotides matching TRBD1. The CDR3 runs to 15 residues. The ends lost 4 bases at V and 2 bases at J; junction bases unmatched: 6. CDR1 is SGHRS, CDR2 YFSETQ, per germline. The CDR3 DNA reads as TGCGCCAGCAGCGCCACCGGGACAGCTGGAAACACCATATATTTT. Its translation: CASSATGTAGNTIYF.

The V gene is TRBV19, the J gene TRBJ1-4; 10 bases match TRBD1. CDR1 is LNHDA and CDR2 is SQIVND in the germline V gene (reference sequence). This CDR3 region has 12 residues. V dropped 9 bases and J dropped 8; count of bases not matched to a gene: 3. The DNA of the CDR3 is TGTGCCAGCCTGGGACAGGGGGAAAAACTGTTTTTT. This translates into CASLGQGEKLFF.

The chain employs TRBV27 and TRBJ2-1; the D gene is possibly TRBD2 (7 bases). The germline gives CDR1 MNHEY, CDR2 SMNVEV (reference sequence). The germline V and J ends were trimmed by 9 bases and 6 bases, with 18 bases remaining between them. The CDR3 is 14 residues long. The CDR3 DNA is TGTGCCAGTAACGTGGCGGGGGCGGGCAATGAGCAGTTCTTC. It is translated as CASNVAGAGNEQFF.

V gene TRBV9 combines with J gene TRBJ2-1; 8 nucleotides match TRBD2. Germline trimming cut 0 bases from V and 2 bases from J; bases unmatched to any gene: 10. CDR1 and CDR2 (germline): SGDLS, YYNGEE. The length of the CDR3 is 18 residues. The DNA of the CDR3 is TGTGCCAGCAGCGTAGAGGGGGGGGTAGCGGGGACCTACAATGAGCAGTTCTTC. Translation: CASSVEGGVAGTYNEQFF.

The genes are TRBV27 and TRBJ2-3, with 7 bases that match TRBD2. Germline V gene data show CDR1 as MNHEY and CDR2 as SMNVEV (reference sequence). The CDR3 consists of 14 residues. Germline trimming cut 2 bases from V and 6 bases from J; bases unmatched to any gene: 5. CDR3 in DNA: TGTGCCAGCAGTTTAGGGGCTAGCGGTGATACGCAGTATTTT. Translated: CASSLGASGDTQYF.

The V and J genes are TRBV27 and TRBJ2-2, with TRBD2 as a possible D gene (5 bases). V lost 6 bases to trimming and J lost 5 bases, with 13 bases between them. Germline CDR1 is MNHEY and CDR2 is SMNVEV (reference sequence). The CDR3 loop spans 14 amino acids. The CDR3 coding sequence is TGTGCCAGCAGCCCCGACTACTTGACCGGGGAGCTGTTTTTT. Translating gives CASSPDYLTGELFF.

The V call is TRBV2, the J call TRBJ1-1, with 7 bases fitting TRBD1. Per germline, CDR1 SNHLY and CDR2 FYNNEI. The V gene end was trimmed by 4 bases and the J gene end by 1 base; junction bases not matched to a gene: 15. The CDR3 sequence is 18 residues long. CDR3 in amino acids: CASSVFRDSRETNTEAFF. CDR3 sequence (DNA): TGTGCCAGCAGTGTTTTTCGGGACAGTCGGGAGACGAACACTGAAGCTTTCTTT.

This chain uses TRBV13 with TRBJ1-1; D possibly corresponds to TRBD1 (5 bases). The CDR3 has 11 amino acids. Germline V gene data show CDR1 as PRHDT and CDR2 as FYEKMQ (reference sequence). Trimming pared 9 bases from V and 4 bases from J, leaving 9 bases between. CDR3 sequence: CASDSSTEAFF. The CDR3 DNA is TGTGCCAGTGACAGTAGCACTGAAGCTTTCTTT.

This chain connects TRBV4-2 to TRBJ2-7, with 8 bases aligning to TRBD2. CDR1 and CDR2 (germline): LGHNA, YNFKEQ. With 4 bases clipped from V and 3 bases from J, the junction kept 11 bases outside the gene matches. The CDR3 sequence is 16 residues long. The CDR3 DNA reads TGTGCCAGCAGCCTTGACCCAACCCTAGCGGGCTACGAGCAGTACTTC. Amino acids: CASSLDPTLAGYEQYF.

The rearrangement uses TRBV6-1 and TRBJ2-5, with TRBD2 identical over 8 bases. The ends lost 0 bases at V and 1 base at J; junction bases unmatched: 4. The CDR3 has 16 residues. The germline gives CDR1 MNHNS, CDR2 SASEGT. The CDR3 protein is CASSEALAGPQETQYF. CDR3 DNA: TGTGCCAGCAGTGAAGCTCTAGCGGGCCCCCAAGAGACCCAGTACTTC.

About this clone: The missing conserved phenylalanine or tryptophan at the end of this CDR3 makes a read error likely. No DNA is shown, since the ends of the CDR3 on it are uncertain; the CDR3 is the one TCRdb lists. The V call is TRBV5-6, the J call TRBJ1-1. The CDR3 comprises 14 residues, both ends counted. Germline V gives CDR1 SGHDT, CDR2 YYEEEE. The CDR3 region is CASSLQIDHSKRRI.

The chain links TRBV5-8 to TRBJ2-1; 8 bases agree with TRBD2. This CDR3 has 16 amino acids. Germline lookup yields CDR1 SGHTS and CDR2 YDEGEE. J lost 5 bases, V lost 4 bases, and 11 bases had no gene match. DNA for the CDR3: TGTGCCAGCAGCCTACCGACTAGCGAGTACAACAATGAGCAGTTCTTC. Translating gives CASSLPTSEYNNEQFF.